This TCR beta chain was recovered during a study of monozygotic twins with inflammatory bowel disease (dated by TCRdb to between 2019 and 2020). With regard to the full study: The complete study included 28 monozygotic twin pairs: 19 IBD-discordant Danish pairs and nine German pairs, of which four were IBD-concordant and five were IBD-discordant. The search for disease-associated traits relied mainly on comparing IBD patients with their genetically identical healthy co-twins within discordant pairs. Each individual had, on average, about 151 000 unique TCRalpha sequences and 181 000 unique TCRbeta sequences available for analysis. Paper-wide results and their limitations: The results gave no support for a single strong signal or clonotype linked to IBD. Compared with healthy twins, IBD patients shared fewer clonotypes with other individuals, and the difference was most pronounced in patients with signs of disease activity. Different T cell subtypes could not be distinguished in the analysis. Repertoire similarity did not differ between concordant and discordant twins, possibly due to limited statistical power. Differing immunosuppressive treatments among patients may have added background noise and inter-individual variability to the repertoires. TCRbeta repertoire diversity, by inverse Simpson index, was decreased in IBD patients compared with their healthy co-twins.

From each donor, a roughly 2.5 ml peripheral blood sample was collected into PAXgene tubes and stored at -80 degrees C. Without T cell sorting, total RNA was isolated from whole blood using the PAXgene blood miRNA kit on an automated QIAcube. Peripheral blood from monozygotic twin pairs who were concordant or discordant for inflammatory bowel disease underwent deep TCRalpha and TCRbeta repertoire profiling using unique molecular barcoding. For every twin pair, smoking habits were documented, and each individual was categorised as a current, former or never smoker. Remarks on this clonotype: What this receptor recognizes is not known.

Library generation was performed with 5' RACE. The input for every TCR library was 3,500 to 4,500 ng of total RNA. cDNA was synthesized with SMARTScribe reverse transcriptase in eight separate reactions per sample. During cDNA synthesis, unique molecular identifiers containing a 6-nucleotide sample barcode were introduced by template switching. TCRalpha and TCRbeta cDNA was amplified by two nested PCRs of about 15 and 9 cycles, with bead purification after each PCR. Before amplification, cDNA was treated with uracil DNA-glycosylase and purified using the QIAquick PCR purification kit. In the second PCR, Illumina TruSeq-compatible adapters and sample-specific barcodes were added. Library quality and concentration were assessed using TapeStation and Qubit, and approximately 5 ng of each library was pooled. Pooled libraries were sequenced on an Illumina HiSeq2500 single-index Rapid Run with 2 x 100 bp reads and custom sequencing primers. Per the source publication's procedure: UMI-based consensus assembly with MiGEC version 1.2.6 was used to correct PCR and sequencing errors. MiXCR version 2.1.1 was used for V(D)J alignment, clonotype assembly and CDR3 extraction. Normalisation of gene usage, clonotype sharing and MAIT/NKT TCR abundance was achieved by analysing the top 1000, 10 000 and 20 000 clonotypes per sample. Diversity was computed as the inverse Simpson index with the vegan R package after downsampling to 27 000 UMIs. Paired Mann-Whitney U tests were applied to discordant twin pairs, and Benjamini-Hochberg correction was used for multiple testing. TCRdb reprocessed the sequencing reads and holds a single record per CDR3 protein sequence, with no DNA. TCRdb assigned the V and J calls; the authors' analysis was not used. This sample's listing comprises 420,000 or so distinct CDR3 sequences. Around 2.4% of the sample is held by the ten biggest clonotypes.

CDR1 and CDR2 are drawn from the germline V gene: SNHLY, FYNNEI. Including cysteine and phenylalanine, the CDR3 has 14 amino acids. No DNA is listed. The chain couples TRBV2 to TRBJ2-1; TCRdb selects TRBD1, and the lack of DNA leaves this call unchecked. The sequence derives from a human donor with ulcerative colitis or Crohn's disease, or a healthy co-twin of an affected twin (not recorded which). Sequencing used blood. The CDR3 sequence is CASSPSGTGYPQKF.